The table lists the clone carrying this T cell receptor (beta chain) with a count of one. This specimen belongs to a study of T cell changes during pregnancy in multiple sclerosis. Assay used: immunoSEQ multiplex PCR; TCRdb lists only in-frame clones, some missing. The sample contains about 62,000 clones, roughly 87% of which appear only once. Germline assignment: CDR1 MRHNA and CDR2 SNTAGT. This CDR3 is 13 amino acids long. V gave up 5 bases and J gave up 0 bases, with 4 bases separating them. The chain recombines TRBV6-4 with TRBJ2-2, with D unclear. Source: peripheral blood, taken in the first trimester of pregnancy. The source of this sequence is a female donor with multiple sclerosis, enrolled in a pregnancy study. This CDR3 reads CASSPTNTGELFF. The CDR3 nucleotides are TGTGCCAGCAGTCCCACGAACACCGGGGAGCTGTTTTTT.